Below, 14 T cell receptor beta chains from the same sample are listed, as sequenced in a study of blood T cells in healthy people across ages. Using a J-beta primer mix together with a sample-barcoded 5' primer, a second PCR was run for about 7 to 12 cycles. TCRdb reprocessed the 5' RACE reads with MiXCR, giving one entry per CDR3 protein. The sample holds about 1.1 million distinct CDR3 sequences, 35% to 40% seen once. The sequenced sample consisted of blood. These receptors were taken from a man between 18 and 29 years old in good health.

V gene TRBV30 combines with J gene TRBJ2-1; D might be TRBD2 (5 bases). The tail of the sequence fits TRBJ2-7 better, so the J call may be wrong. Germline V gene sequence: CDR1 GTSNPN, CDR2 SVGIG (reference sequence). CDR3 length: 13 amino acids. The CDR3 loop reads CAWSPGTYNEQYF. CDR3 DNA sequence: TGTGCCTGGAGTCCGGGAACCTACAATGAGCAGTACTTC.

The genes are TRBV28 and TRBJ2-7; D remains unclear. Germline V gene sequence: CDR1 MDHEN, CDR2 SYDVKM. Trimming stripped 5 bases from V and 3 bases from J, with 14 bases between. The CDR3 loop spans 14 amino acids. The CDR3 DNA reads TGTGCCAGCAGTCCACAGAGATACTACTACGAGCAGTACTTC. This gives the protein CASSPQRYYYEQYF.

A few counts support this clonotype. DNA for the CDR3: TGCAGTGCTAGAGATAGCGGACAGCTGAACACTGAAGCTTTCTTT. Residues: CSARDSGQLNTEAFF. The chain links TRBV20-1 to TRBJ1-1; D may be TRBD1 (6 bases). The CDR3 sequence is 15 residues long. Looked up from germline, CDR1 is DFQATT and CDR2 is SNEGSKA (reference sequence). The V end was cut by 0 bases, the J end by 0 bases, with 11 bases between.

The chain uses TRBV20-1 and TRBJ1-1, with no clear D. The CDR3 runs 14 residues. Trimming cost V 4 bases and J 0 bases, with 12 bases left between them. Germline-derived CDR1 and CDR2 are DFQATT and SNEGSKA (reference sequence). The CDR3, as DNA: TGCAGTGCTAATTTGGGGAAAATGAACACTGAAGCTTTCTTT. Amino acids: CSANLGKMNTEAFF.

This clonotype has more than one count but fewer than ten. V gene TRBV7-8 combines with J gene TRBJ2-7; a weak D match, TRBD1 (6 bases). V gave up 5 bases and J gave up 1 base, with 15 bases separating them. This CDR3 has 15 residues. CDR1 is SGHVS, CDR2 FQNEAQ, per germline. In DNA, the CDR3 is TGTGCCAGCAGCGAACAGGGCTCGCCGTCCTACGAGCAGTACTTC. It encodes CASSEQGSPSYEQYF.

V and J are TRBV12-3 or TRBV12-4 and TRBJ2-7, with D possibly called TRBD1 or TRBD2 (5 bases each). The CDR3 has 15 amino acids. Trimming removed 5 bases at V and 7 bases at J, with 21 bases between. In DNA, the CDR3 is TGTGCCAGCAGTGTAAGGGGAGCCTCCTACAATGAGCAGTACTTC. Its translation is CASSVRGASYNEQYF.

V and J are TRBV6-1 and TRBJ2-1; 8 bases agree with TRBD2. The CDR3 has 16 residues. CDR1 and CDR2 (germline): MNHNS, SASEGT. V lost 4 bases and J lost 1; bases outside the gene matches: 6. CDR3 amino acids: CASSVERGPSYNEQFF. As DNA, the CDR3 is TGTGCCAGCAGTGTGGAGCGGGGGCCTTCCTACAATGAGCAGTTCTTC.

This clonotype was seen more than once but under ten times. The rearrangement links TRBV9 to TRBJ1-2, with D maybe TRBD1 (5 bases). The V end was cut by 4 bases, the J end by 4 bases, with 20 bases between. Looked up from germline, CDR1 is SGDLS and CDR2 is YYNGEE. CDR3 length: 16 residues. For the CDR3, the DNA is TGTGCCAGCAGCCCCATGGGACGTCTCTCCGGCTATGGCTACACCTTC. This translates into CASSPMGRLSGYGYTF. Filled out from reference TRBV9 and TRBJ1-2, the complete variable domain reads DSGVTQTPKHLITATGQRVTLRCSPRSGDLSVYWYQQSLDQGLQFLIQYYNGEERAKGNILERFSAQQFPDLHSELNLSSLELGDSALYFCASSPMGRLSGYGYTFGSGTRLTVV.

The chain links TRBV2 to TRBJ2-1; TRBD2 aligns across 10 bases. This CDR3 comprises 17 residues. Germline V CDR1 and CDR2: SNHLY, FYNNEI. Trimming took 5 bases from V and 6 from J; bases not matched to a gene: 13. CDR3 residues: CASSTSGRASNLNEQFF. CDR3 DNA: TGTGCCAGCAGTACCAGCGGGAGGGCTTCTAACCTCAATGAGCAGTTCTTC.

This clonotype occurred a few times. This chain uses TRBV5-6 with TRBJ2-7; 8 bases agree with TRBD1. The CDR3 is 16 amino acids. The germline V gene has CDR1 SGHDT and CDR2 YYEEEE. V lost 3 bases to trimming and J lost 1 base; unmatched junction nucleotides: 9. In DNA form, the CDR3 reads TGTGCCAGCAGCTCTACCGGGACAGGAATTTCCTACGAGCAGTACTTC. It encodes CASSSTGTGISYEQYF.

This clonotype was found a few times. The DNA for the CDR3 is TGTGCCAGCAGTTCCATTGACAGGGGCGGCTACACCTTC. This codes for CASSSIDRGGYTF. The J gene is TRBJ1-2, the V gene TRBV6-5; 8 bases line up with TRBD1. The germline CDR1 and CDR2 sequences are MNHEY and SVGAGI. The length of the CDR3 is 13 residues. The ends lost 4 bases at V and 8 bases at J; junction bases unmatched: 6.

In this sample, this clonotype turned up a few times. The chain carries TRBV28 and TRBJ2-1, with 11 bases lining up with TRBD2. The CDR3 is 15 amino acids. The ends lost 3 bases at V and 5 bases at J; junction bases unmatched: 3. Germline CDR1 and CDR2: MDHEN and SYDVKM. The CDR3 DNA is TGTGCCAGCAGTTTGATGACTAGCGGGAACAATGAGCAGTTCTTC. Translation gives CASSLMTSGNNEQFF.

There are many counts of this clonotype. The gene calls are TRBV2 and TRBJ2-3; D gene ambiguous. Germline CDR1 and CDR2: SNHLY and FYNNEI. Trimming left V 5 bases short and J 6 bases short, with 9 bases between. This CDR3 is built from 12 residues. The CDR3 here is CASSRTRDTQYF. For the CDR3, the DNA is TGTGCCAGCAGTCGGACCCGGGATACGCAGTATTTT.

This chain joins TRBV6-1 and TRBJ1-5, with D unclear. Trimming pared 4 bases from V and 9 bases from J, leaving 7 bases between. Germline-derived CDR1 and CDR2 are MNHNS and SASEGT. The CDR3 totals 11 residues. Here the CDR3 reads CASSGRWPQHF. The CDR3 DNA follows: TGTGCCAGCAGTGGTAGATGGCCCCAGCATTTT.